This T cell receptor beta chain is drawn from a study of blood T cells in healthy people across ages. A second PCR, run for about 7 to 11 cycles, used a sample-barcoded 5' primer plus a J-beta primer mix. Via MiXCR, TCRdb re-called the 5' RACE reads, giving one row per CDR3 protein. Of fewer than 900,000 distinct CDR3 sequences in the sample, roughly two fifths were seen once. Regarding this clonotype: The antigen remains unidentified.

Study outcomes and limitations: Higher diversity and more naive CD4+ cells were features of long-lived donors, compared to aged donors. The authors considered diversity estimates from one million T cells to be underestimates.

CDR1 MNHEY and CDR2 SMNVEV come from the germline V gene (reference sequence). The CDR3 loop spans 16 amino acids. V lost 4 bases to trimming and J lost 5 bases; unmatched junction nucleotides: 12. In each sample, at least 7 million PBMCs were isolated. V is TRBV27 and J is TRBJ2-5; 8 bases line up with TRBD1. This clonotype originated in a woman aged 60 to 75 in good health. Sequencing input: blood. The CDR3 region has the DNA TGTGCCAGCAGTTCCGACAGGGGAAGCTGGGGGGAGACCCAGTACTTC. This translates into CASSSDRGSWGETQYF.